This TCR beta chain was recorded in a study of blood T cell repertoires in COVID-19. Background on the study: Acute and convalescent COVID-19 specimens originated in the United States, Italy and Spain. Sample material is recorded as cDNA or gDNA derived from T cells, B-cell-depleted T cells, or PBMCs.

As handled by the study authors: Scientists estimated how many nucleated cells there were by amplifying reference gene primers. Some clones are missing from TCRdb's copy, which holds only in-frame ones; the method was immunoSEQ multiplex PCR. The DNA gave D and trimming, while V, J and clone size come from that table. The repertoire consists of 250,000 to 350,000 clones, with about 89% occurring once and the leading ten covering under 15%. V lost 8 bases to trimming and J lost 4 bases, with 14 bases between them. CDR3 size: 13 residues. Material for sequencing was peripheral blood. The chain has TRBV12-3 or TRBV12-4 and TRBJ1-2; D perhaps matches TRBD1 (6 bases). The source is a woman aged 60-70 years with acute or convalescent COVID-19. The CDR3 DNA is TGTGCCAGCCAGACAGGTGGAACCTATGGCTACACCTTC. This codes for CASQTGGTYGYTF.